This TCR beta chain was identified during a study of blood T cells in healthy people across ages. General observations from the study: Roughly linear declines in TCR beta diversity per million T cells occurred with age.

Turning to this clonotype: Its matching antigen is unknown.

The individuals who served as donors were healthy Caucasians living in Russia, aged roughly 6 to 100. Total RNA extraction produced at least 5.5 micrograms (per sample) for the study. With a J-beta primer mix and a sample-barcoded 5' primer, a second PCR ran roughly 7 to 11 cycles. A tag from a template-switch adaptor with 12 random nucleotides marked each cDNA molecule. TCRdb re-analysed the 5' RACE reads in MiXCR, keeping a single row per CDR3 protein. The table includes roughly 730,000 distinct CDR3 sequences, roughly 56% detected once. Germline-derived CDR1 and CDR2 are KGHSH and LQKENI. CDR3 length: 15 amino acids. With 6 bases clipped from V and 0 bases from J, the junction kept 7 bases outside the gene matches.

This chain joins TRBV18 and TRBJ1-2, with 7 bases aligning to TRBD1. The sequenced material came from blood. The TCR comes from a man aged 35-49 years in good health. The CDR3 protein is CASSPTGEANYGYTF. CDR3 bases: TGTGCCAGCTCGCCTACAGGGGAGGCTAACTATGGCTACACCTTC.